This T cell receptor beta chain was profiled in a study of Graves' ophthalmopathy and Graves' hyperthyroidism (dated by TCRdb to the late 2010s). In the study overall: Peripheral blood was collected at initial diagnosis, before any treatment. For training and testing, the roughly 93 patients in the discovery cohort were randomly divided in a 7:3 ratio. In total, 135 blood samples were TCR-sequenced: roughly 45 ophthalmopathy, some 75 hyperthyroidism and some 17 hyperthyroidism-to-ophthalmopathy patients. Following sampling, methimazole starting at 30 mg daily was administered to hyperthyroidism patients, and high-dose intravenous methylprednisolone was administered to ophthalmopathy patients. An independent validation cohort comprised some 18 hyperthyroidism patients and 17 patients who later progressed from hyperthyroidism to ophthalmopathy. To explore V-J signatures that separate ophthalmopathy from hyperthyroidism, a discovery set of approximately 100 patients was enrolled, consisting of 43 with ophthalmopathy and approximately 57 with stable hyperthyroidism. TCR beta repertoire signatures were used to distinguish Graves' ophthalmopathy from Graves' hyperthyroidism and to predict progression to ophthalmopathy. In about six hyperthyroidism patients, the T-cell repertoires found in thyroid tissue were compared with those found in blood.

Here is what the overall study found, with its caveats: Among expanded thyroid clonotypes with frequency above 0.001, most also showed up in blood, which suggests that blood repertoires may reflect the thyroid immune response. Sample size was not predetermined statistically, and investigators were not blinded to group allocation. In validation, the model predicted ophthalmopathy progression with about 71% sensitivity and approximately 78% specificity; some 13 predicted patients were CT-confirmed with GO in a median of approximately six months. In cross-validation, the 13-signature model distinguished ophthalmopathy from stable hyperthyroidism with about 90% sensitivity and around 84% specificity, while in the test set the corresponding values were roughly 80% and 75%.

The V and J ends are trimmed by 4 bases and 3 bases, leaving 13 bases between them. The germline V gene sets CDR1 to KGHSH and CDR2 to LQKENI. The CDR3 runs 15 residues from the cysteine to the phenylalanine. The retained sequence is limited to the CDR3, 45 bases, with the frame set at the first base. Ophthalmopathy patients were characterized by moderately to severely active disease, a Clinical Activity Score of at least 3, a NOSPECS grade of at least 4, and a disease duration under 3 months. Anyone with other autoimmune diseases, uncontrolled infections, pregnancy or lactation was excluded from the study. Clinical symptoms, serum thyroxine, TRAb, thyroid ultrasound and orbital computed tomography formed the basis of the diagnosis. Using Ficoll-Paque density gradient centrifugation, PBMCs were isolated from roughly 9.2 ml of fresh peripheral blood. Total RNA was extracted using Trizol reagent, and RNA quality was checked on an Agilent 2100 Bioanalyzer.

In the case of this clonotype: The target of this receptor is not known. Within one base of it there is no much larger clone, and no base qualities were kept.

For repertoire sequencing, TCR beta CDR3 regions were amplified from RNA transcripts. The first round of RT-PCR was done with HTBI primers and the Qiagen OneStep RT-PCR kit, and was followed by a second round of multiplex PCR, then size selection and purification. The libraries underwent paired-end sequencing with 100 bp reads on an Illumina HiSeq2000. Under the source paper's analysis protocol: SOAPnuke was used to process the reads, throwing out any read that had adapters, had uncalled bases, had a mean Phred below 15, or lacked an exact constant-primer or identifier match. COPE v1.2.5 was used to merge the high-quality paired reads. Clonotypes were defined as unique nucleotide sequences and were aligned to IMGT TRB V, D and J references using MiTCR v1.1. Analysis was restricted to V-J combinations with a frequency above 0.0001, which covered roughly 99% of repertoires. A TCR clonal expansion and chaos score per V-J combination was defined as the ratio of F50 clonal expansion to chaos observed in the TCRdist matrix. Welch's t-statistics and random forest were used to narrow the features down to 10 to 15 V-J combinations, which were then fed into a naive Bayes classifier. Thyroid-blood repertoire similarity was quantified with the Morisita-Horn index. Starting from the raw public reads, TCRdb applied fastp trimming at Q25, assembled clones with MiXCR and retained in-frame beta chains. All rows with the same CDR3 protein become a single entry with the most common DNA and genes. Clone size and V and J calls follow TCRdb, not the original study. Across this sample there are some 400,000 distinct CDR3 sequences, with about 16% seen only once. The ten largest clones represent 1.5% to 2% of the sample.

The specimen sequenced was peripheral blood. The chain uses TRBV18 and TRBJ1-3, with a weak D call of TRBD1 (6 bases match). The receptor's source is a woman younger than 30 with Graves' ophthalmopathy. Donor details come from another sample of the same person, matched by shared clones. The nucleotide sequence is given as TGTGCCAGCTCACTACAGGGTGGCTATGGAAACACCATATATTTT. This sequence encodes CASSLQGGYGNTIYF.